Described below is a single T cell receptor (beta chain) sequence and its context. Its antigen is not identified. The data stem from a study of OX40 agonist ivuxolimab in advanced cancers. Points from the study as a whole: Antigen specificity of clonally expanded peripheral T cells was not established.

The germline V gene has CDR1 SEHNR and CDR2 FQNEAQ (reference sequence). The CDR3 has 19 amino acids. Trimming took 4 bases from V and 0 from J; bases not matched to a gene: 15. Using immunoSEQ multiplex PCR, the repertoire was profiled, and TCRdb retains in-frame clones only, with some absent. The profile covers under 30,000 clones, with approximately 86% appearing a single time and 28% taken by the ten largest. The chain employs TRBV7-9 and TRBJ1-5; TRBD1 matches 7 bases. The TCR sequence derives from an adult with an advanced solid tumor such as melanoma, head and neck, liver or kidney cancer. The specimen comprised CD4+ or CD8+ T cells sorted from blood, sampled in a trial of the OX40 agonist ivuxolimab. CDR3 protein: CASSWNPKQGSASNQPQHF. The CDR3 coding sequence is TGTGCCAGCAGCTGGAACCCGAAACAGGGGTCGGCTAGCAATCAGCCCCAGCATTTT.